The present TCR beta chain was sequenced within a study of preoperative IRX-2 immunotherapy in early breast cancer. Described treatment: preoperative locoregional IRX-2 cytokine immunotherapy. Preoperative locoregional IRX-2 cytokine immunotherapy was tested in the phase Ib source study. Produced via immunoSEQ multiplex PCR; TCRdb's table is partial and in-frame only. In the table there are over 35,000 clones, about 95% of which are singletons. Germline CDR1 reads MNHNY; CDR2 reads SVGAGI (reference sequence). The CDR3 extends over 16 amino acids. The V segment lost 4 bases and the J segment 3 bases; nucleotides outside the gene matches: 10.

Sequences were derived from tumor tissue, sampled after IRX-2 immunotherapy. The chain has TRBV6-6 and TRBJ2-5, with 8 bases lining up with TRBD2. The receptor comes from a human donor with breast cancer. The CDR3 coding sequence is TGTGCCAGCAGTTTCCCCCGGACTAGCCGGAAAGAGACCCAGTACTTC. This sequence encodes CASSFPRTSRKETQYF.